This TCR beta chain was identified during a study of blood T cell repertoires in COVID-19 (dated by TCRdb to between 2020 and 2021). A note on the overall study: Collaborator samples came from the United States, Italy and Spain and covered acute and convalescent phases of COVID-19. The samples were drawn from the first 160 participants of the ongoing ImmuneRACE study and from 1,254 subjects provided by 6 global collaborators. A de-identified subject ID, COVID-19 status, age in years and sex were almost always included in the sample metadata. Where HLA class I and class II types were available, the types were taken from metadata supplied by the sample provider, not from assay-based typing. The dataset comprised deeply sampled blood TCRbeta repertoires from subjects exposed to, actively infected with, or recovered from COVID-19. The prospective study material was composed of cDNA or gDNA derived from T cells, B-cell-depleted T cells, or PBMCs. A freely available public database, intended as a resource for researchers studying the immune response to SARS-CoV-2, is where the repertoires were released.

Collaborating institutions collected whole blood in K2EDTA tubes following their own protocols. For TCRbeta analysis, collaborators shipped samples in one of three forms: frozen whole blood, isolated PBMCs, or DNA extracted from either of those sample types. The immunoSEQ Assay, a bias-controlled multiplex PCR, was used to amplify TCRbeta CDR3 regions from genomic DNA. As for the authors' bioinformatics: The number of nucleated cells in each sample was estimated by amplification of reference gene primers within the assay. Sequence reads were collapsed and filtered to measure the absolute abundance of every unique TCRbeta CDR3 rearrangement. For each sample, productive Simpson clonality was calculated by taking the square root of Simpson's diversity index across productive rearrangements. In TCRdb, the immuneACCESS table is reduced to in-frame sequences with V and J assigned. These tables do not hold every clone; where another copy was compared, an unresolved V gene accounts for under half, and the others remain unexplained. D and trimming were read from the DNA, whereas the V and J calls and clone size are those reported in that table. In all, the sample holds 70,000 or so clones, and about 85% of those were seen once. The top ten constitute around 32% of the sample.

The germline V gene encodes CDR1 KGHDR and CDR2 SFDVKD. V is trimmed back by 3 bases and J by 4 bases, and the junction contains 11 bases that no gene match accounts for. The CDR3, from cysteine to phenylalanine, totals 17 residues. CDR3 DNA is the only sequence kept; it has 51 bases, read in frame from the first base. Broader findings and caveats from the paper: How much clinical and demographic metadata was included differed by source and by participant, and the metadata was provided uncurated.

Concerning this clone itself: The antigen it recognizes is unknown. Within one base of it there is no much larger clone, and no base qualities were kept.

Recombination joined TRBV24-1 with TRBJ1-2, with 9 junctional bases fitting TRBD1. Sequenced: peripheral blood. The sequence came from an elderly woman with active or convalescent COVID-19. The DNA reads TGTGCCACCAGTGATCCCGGGACAGGGAACTCCATCTATGGCTACACCTTC. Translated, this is CATSDPGTGNSIYGYTF.